A selection of T cell receptor beta chains follows, all from one sample in a study of blood T cell repertoires in COVID-19. Sequencing was performed with immunoSEQ multiplex PCR; in TCRdb, only in-frame clones are kept and a portion is missing. The sample contains some 260,000 clones, 88% of which appear only once. Material: peripheral blood. The receptors were gathered from a woman in her seventies with COVID-19, enrolled during active disease. Each CDR3 is given with its conserved first and last residue. Each record gives: clone size, D gene, J gene, V gene, CDR3 DNA, CDR3 protein. A D gene is named only where the DNA matches it firmly. Rows may omit the clone size; those that give it use once, few, many or a size class.

- | TRBD2 | TRBJ2-7 | TRBV7-9 | TGTGCCAGCAGCTTTAGCGGGAGGGAAGCCTACGAGCAGTACTTC | CASSFSGREAYEQYF
once | TRBD2 | TRBJ2-1 | TRBV14 | TGTGCCAGCAGCCAGAACCTCCTCGGGACTAGCGGGAGGCCTTGGAATGAGCAGTTCTTC | CASSQNLLGTSGRPWNEQFF
- | TRBD1 | TRBJ2-7 | TRBV6-5 | TGTGCCAGCGTTCCGGGACAGCTAACCTACGAGCAGTACTTC | CASVPGQLTYEQYF
- | TRBD2 | TRBJ2-7 | TRBV19 | TGTGCCAGCAATAAGCGGGGCCTGGCATACGAGCAGTACTTC | CASNKRGLAYEQYF
once | TRBD1 | TRBJ1-3 | TRBV28 | TGTGCCAGCAGGGAGGGGGCTGTCTCTGGAAACACCATATATTTT | CASREGAVSGNTIYF
- | TRBD1 | TRBJ1-1 | TRBV19 | TGTGCCAGTAGTATGACAGGGCGTGGGATGAACACTGAAGCTTTCTTT | CASSMTGRGMNTEAFF
- | - | TRBJ2-3 | TRBV7-9 | TGTGCCAGCCTTAGCGGAACAGACCCCCGCACAGATACGCAGTATTTT | CASLSGTDPRTDTQYF
- | - | TRBJ2-1 | TRBV11-2 | TGTGCCAGCACCCCCTCGCGGGTATCACACAATGAGCAGTTCTTC | CASTPSRVSHNEQFF
- | - | TRBJ2-2 | TRBV7-3 | TGTGCCAGCAGCTCAAGCGACGTTGGGGAGCTGTTTTTT | CASSSSDVGELFF
- | - | TRBJ2-1 | TRBV5-1 | TGCGCCAGCAGCTTGTTGTCTAGCAGCAATGAGCAGTTCTTC | CASSLLSSSNEQFF
- | TRBD1 | TRBJ1-4 | TRBV28 | TGTGCCAGCAGGACGACAGGGGCAGGAGAAAAACTGTTTTTT | CASRTTGAGEKLFF
- | - | TRBJ2-5 | TRBV27 | TGTGCCAGCAAGCGCGGGACGGCGCAAGAGACCCAGTACTTC | CASKRGTAQETQYF
- | TRBD1 | TRBJ2-7 | TRBV5-1 | TGCGCCAGCAGCTGGAATCGTCAACCGGGACAGGGGGCTTACGAGCAGTACTTC | CASSWNRQPGQGAYEQYF
- | - | TRBJ2-7 | TRBV19 | TGTGCCAGTAGCCAACAGGAGCACGAGCAGTACTTC | CASSQQEHEQYF
- | - | TRBJ2-7 | TRBV24-1 | TGTGCCACCAGTGCCCCGGGTTCCTACGAGCAGTACTTC | CATSAPGSYEQYF
- | - | TRBJ1-1 | TRBV5-4 | TGTGCCAGCAGCTTGGGTGGAGGGCCTAACACTGAAGCTTTCTTT | CASSLGGGPNTEAFF
once | - | TRBJ2-7 | TRBV27 | TGTGCCAGCAGTCCCTCTCAGGGGTCCTACGAGCAGTACTTC | CASSPSQGSYEQYF
once | - | TRBJ1-1 | TRBV6-5 | TGTGCCAGCAGCCTAGGGGTTGGAAACACTGAAGCTTTCTTT | CASSLGVGNTEAFF
- | - | TRBJ2-7 | TRBV19 | TGTGCCAGTAGCACACCCGGGAACTCCTACGAGCAGTACTTC | CASSTPGNSYEQYF
- | TRBD1 | TRBJ2-7 | TRBV4-1 | TGCGCCAGCAGCCAATACGGACAGGGGGTCTACGAGCAGTACTTC | CASSQYGQGVYEQYF
- | TRBD1 | TRBJ2-1 | TRBV7-2 | TGTGCCAGCAGCTTAAATTACAGGGGCTACAATGAGCAGTTCTTC | CASSLNYRGYNEQFF
few | TRBD1 | TRBJ1-5 | TRBV10-3 | TGTGCCATCAGTGAGTCGGGACAGGGGTCCCAGCCCCAGCATTTT | CAISESGQGSQPQHF
- | TRBD2 | TRBJ2-7 | TRBV5-4 | TGTGCCAGCAGCTTGGGGATAGCGGGAGTTTACGAGCAGTACTTC | CASSLGIAGVYEQYF
- | - | TRBJ1-6 | TRBV27 | TGTGCCAGCAGTCCAGTATCCAATTCACCCCTCCACTTT | CASSPVSNSPLHF
- | - | TRBJ2-7 | TRBV5-6 | TGTGCCAGCAGCTTGGTAGGGAGAGCGTACGAGCAGTACTTC | CASSLVGRAYEQYF
- | TRBD1 | TRBJ1-1 | TRBV11-1 | TGTGCCAGCAGTTCACCGGGACAGACAAGGAACACTGAAGCTTTCTTT | CASSSPGQTRNTEAFF
once | - | TRBJ1-2 | TRBV7-2 | TGTGCCAGCAGCCCCTCGGCGTCAGGGGTTAACTATGGCTACACCTTC | CASSPSASGVNYGYTF
- | - | TRBJ2-7 | TRBV5-1 | TGCGCCAGCAGCTCGCAGGGTGGCGAGCAGTACTTC | CASSSQGGEQYF
- | TRBD2 | TRBJ2-1 | TRBV3-1/TRBV3-2 | TGTGCCAGCAGCCGAGGCACTAGCGGGTACAATGAGCAGTTCTTC | CASSRGTSGYNEQFF
- | TRBD1 | TRBJ2-5 | TRBV14 | TGTGCCAGCAGCCGCCCGACAGGGGCCCAAGAGACCCAGTACTTC | CASSRPTGAQETQYF
- | TRBD2 | TRBJ2-1 | TRBV3-1/TRBV3-2 | TGTGCCAGCAGCCAAGATCACGAGGGAGGGCCACCTCCGAGCTCCTACAATGAGCAGTTCTTC | CASSQDHEGGPPPSSYNEQFF